This T cell receptor (beta chain) was documented in a study of T cell responses to AZD1222 COVID-19 vaccine. Profiled with immunoSEQ multiplex PCR; TCRdb holds only in-frame clones, not every one. The sample yields around 140,000 clones, roughly 92% seen once. The CDR3 totals 18 residues. This TCR derives from an adult in good health. J is TRBJ2-4 and V is TRBV21-1. TRBV21-1 counts as a pseudogene. This sample comprised peripheral blood, obtained on day 0 of AZD1222 vaccination. In DNA form, the CDR3 reads TGTGCCAGCAGCGCTAAGCTCTTTGGACCCATGGCCAAAAACATTCAGTACTTC. Translation gives CASSAKLFGPMAKNIQYF.